Presented here are 16 T cell receptor beta chains from one specimen sequenced in a study of tumor-infiltrating lymphocytes in oesophageal squamous cell carcinoma. TCRdb analysed the PCR reads with MiXCR anew, one entry per CDR3 protein. The sample holds 10,000 to 15,000 distinct CDR3 sequences, about 54% seen once. Input material: esophageal tumor tissue. These receptors all stem from a female donor with esophageal squamous cell carcinoma.

For the CDR3, the DNA is TGTGCCAGCAGCCACCGACTAGCGGGGGCCTCACCCTCCTACGAGCAGTACTTC. Encoded protein: CASSHRLAGASPSYEQYF. This chain joins TRBV7-4 and TRBJ2-5, with 12 bases aligning to TRBD2. The J call may be incorrect, as the DNA end agrees better with TRBJ2-7. The CDR3 is 18 amino acids. Germline V gene data show CDR1 as SGHVT and CDR2 as SQSDAQ.

V is TRBV7-6 and J is TRBJ2-3, with D possibly TRBD2 on 5 matching bases. V was trimmed by 5 bases and J by 14 bases, leaving 20 bases between them. This CDR3 region has 13 residues. Germline V CDR1 and CDR2: SGHVS, FNYEAQ. The CDR3 region is CASSKRNPGELYF. DNA of the CDR3: TGTGCCAGCAGCAAACGGAATCCCGGGGAGCTGTATTTT.

This clonotype was found a few times. The chain recombines TRBV7-8 with TRBJ1-4; 8 bases are shared with TRBD1. In germline, CDR1 is SGHVS, CDR2 FQNEAQ. This CDR3 has 15 amino acids. Trimming cost V 1 base and J 8 bases; bases outside gene matches: 6. As DNA, the CDR3 is TGTGCCAGCAGCTTAGATCCAGGGGGCTGGGAAAAACTGTTTTTT. Encoded protein: CASSLDPGGWEKLFF.

V and J are TRBV10-2 and TRBJ2-1; D remains ambiguous. Germline CDR1 reads WSHSY; CDR2 reads SAAADI. This CDR3 is 14 amino acids long. Trimming left V 3 bases short and J 8 bases short, with 14 bases between. The CDR3 DNA reads as TGCGCCAGCAGTGATCGAAAGGGTGGCGATGAGCAGTTCTTC. Protein: CASSDRKGGDEQFF.

CDR3 DNA sequence: TGTGCCAGCAGTTACTCATGGACAGGGGGTACAGATACGCAGTATTTT. This encodes CASSYSWTGGTDTQYF. The V call is TRBV6-5, the J call TRBJ2-3; 10 bases are a match to TRBD1. CDR3 length equals 16 residues. Unmatched junction bases numbered 3, after V lost 0 bases and J lost 3 bases. Germline CDR1 reads MNHEY; CDR2 reads SVGAGI.

The V call is TRBV6-1, the J call TRBJ2-6; D possibly corresponds to TRBD1 (6 bases). The V and J ends lost 4 bases and 4 bases respectively, with 11 bases between them. The CDR3 runs to 15 residues. Per the germline V gene, CDR1 is MNHNS and CDR2 is SASEGT. This CDR3 is CASSAQGPGANVLTF. The CDR3, as DNA: TGTGCCAGCAGTGCACAGGGTCCCGGGGCCAACGTCCTGACTTTC.

The CDR3 loop is CASCTSGTSHNEQYF. For the CDR3, the DNA is TGTGCCAGCTGCACTTCGGGGACCTCCCACAATGAGCAGTATTTT. The V gene is TRBV12-3 or TRBV12-4, the J gene TRBJ2-3; D could derive from TRBD1 or TRBD2 (5 bases each). The CDR3 is 15 amino acids. Trimming removed 8 bases at V and 11 bases at J, with 26 bases between.

The chain recombines TRBV28 with TRBJ2-7; no clear D. The DNA matches TRBJ2-1 better at its end, which makes the J call doubtful. The CDR3 extends over 14 amino acids. Germline-derived CDR1 and CDR2 are MDHEN and SYDVKM. In DNA form, the CDR3 reads TGTGCCAGCAGTTTACAGGCCACCTACAATGAGCAGTTCTTC. This gives the protein CASSLQATYNEQFF.

The genes are TRBV24-1 and TRBJ2-2; either TRBD1 or TRBD2 may supply D (5 bases each). The CDR3 has 17 amino acids. V lost 9 bases and J 0 bases, leaving 19 bases between the germline ends. Per the germline V gene, CDR1 is KGHDR and CDR2 is SFDVKD. CDR3: CATPGAGSPPNTGELFF. As DNA, the CDR3 is TGTGCCACCCCCGGGGCAGGTTCCCCCCCGAACACCGGGGAGCTGTTTTTT.

This chain uses TRBV7-8 with TRBJ2-1, with D possibly being TRBD2 (6 bases). Trimming cost V 2 bases and J 3 bases, with 8 bases left between them. CDR3 length: 14 residues. Germline V gene data show CDR1 as SGHVS and CDR2 as FQNEAQ. DNA of the CDR3: TGTGCCAGCAGCTTACCGGGAGACTACAATGAGCAGTTCTTC. Translating gives CASSLPGDYNEQFF.

About this clonotype itself: The final CDR3 position lacks the conserved phenylalanine or tryptophan, pointing to a likely read error. No DNA is shown, since the ends of the CDR3 on it are uncertain; the CDR3 is the one TCRdb lists. The V call is TRBV24-1, the J call TRBJ1-1. Termini included, the CDR3 measures 13 amino acids. Germline CDR1 KGHDR, CDR2 SFDVKD. The CDR3 spells CATSGGFSQYFGQ.

There are many counts of this clonotype. The chain joins TRBV5-1 to TRBJ1-2; TRBD1 is a possible D gene (6 bases). Between the trimmed V and J ends, which lost 3 bases and 0 bases, there was a span of 21 bases. The CDR3 spans 18 residues. Germline CDR1 is SGHRS and CDR2 is YFSETQ. CDR3 bases: TGCGCCAGCAGCTCCCGGACAGTAGTACGAGGAGCTAACTATGGCTACACCTTC. Translated: CASSSRTVVRGANYGYTF.

The chain has TRBV6-2 or TRBV6-3 and TRBJ2-1; perhaps TRBD1 as D (6 bases). The DNA end lines up better with TRBJ1-2; the J call may be wrong. The germline V gene has CDR1 MNHEY and CDR2 SVGEGT. This CDR3 has 15 residues. Written as DNA, the CDR3 is TGTGCCAGCAGTTCGACCGACAGGTTTCTCCTTGGCTACACCTTC. Its protein is CASSSTDRFLLGYTF.

This clonotype was picked up a small number of times. The CDR3 nucleotides read TGTGCCAGCAGCTCCTGGACGGGGCCGGAGACCCAGTACTTC. As protein: CASSSWTGPETQYF. The rearrangement links TRBV7-9 to TRBJ2-7; either TRBD1 or TRBD2 may supply D (5 bases each). Gene TRBJ2-5 matches the end of the DNA better, so the J call may be wrong. From germline, CDR1 is SEHNR and CDR2 FQNEAQ (reference sequence). The CDR3 has 14 amino acids.

The CDR3 DNA sequence: TGTGCCAGCAGCTTAGTGGCAGGTTCTTCCTACAATGAGCAGTACTTC. It yields the protein CASSLVAGSSYNEQYF. The chain recombines TRBV7-2 with TRBJ2-7; D gene unclear. Deletions cut 1 base from V and 7 bases from J, with 20 bases between. Germline V gives CDR1 SGHTA, CDR2 FQGNSA. The length of the CDR3 is 16 residues.

As regards this clonotype: A much larger clone differs from this one at a single base, so this may be a read error. V and J are TRBV23-1 and TRBJ2-7; TRBD1 is a possible D gene (6 bases). TRBV23-1 is given ORF status, its function remaining uncertain. The CDR3 is 13 amino acids. V was clipped by 3 bases and J by 7 bases, with 13 bases between them. The CDR3 spells CASSHYRANEQYF. CDR3 nucleotides: TGCGCCAGCAGTCACTACAGGGCGAATGAGCAGTACTTC.